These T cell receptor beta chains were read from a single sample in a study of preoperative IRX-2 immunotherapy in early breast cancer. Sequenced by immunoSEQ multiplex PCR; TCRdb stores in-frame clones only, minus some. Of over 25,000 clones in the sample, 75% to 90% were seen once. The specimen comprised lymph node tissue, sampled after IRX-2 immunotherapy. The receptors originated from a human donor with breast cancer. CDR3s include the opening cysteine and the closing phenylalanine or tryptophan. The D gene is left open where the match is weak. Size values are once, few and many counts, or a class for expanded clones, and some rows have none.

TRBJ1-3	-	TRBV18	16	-	CASSREGTGSGNTIYF	TGTGCCAGCTCACGGGAGGGGACCGGCTCTGGAAACACCATATATTTT
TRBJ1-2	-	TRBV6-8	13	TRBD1	CASSALTGFGYTF	TGTGCCAGCAGTGCCCTGACAGGGTTTGGCTACACCTTC
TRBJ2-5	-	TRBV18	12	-	CASSPQQETQYF	TGTGCCAGCTCACCACAACAAGAGACCCAGTACTTC
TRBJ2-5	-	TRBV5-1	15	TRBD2	CASSLSGGIPETQYF	TGCGCCAGCAGCTTGAGCGGGGGCATTCCAGAGACCCAGTACTTC
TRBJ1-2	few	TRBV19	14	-	CASNPLTDYYGYTF	TGTGCCAGTAACCCATTGACAGACTACTATGGCTACACCTTC
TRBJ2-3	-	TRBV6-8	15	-	CASSPRGMVADTQYF	TGTGCCAGCAGCCCCCGAGGGATGGTTGCAGATACGCAGTATTTT
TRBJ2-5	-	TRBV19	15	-	CASSHPQGGGETQYF	TGTGCCAGTAGTCACCCGCAGGGAGGCGGGGAGACCCAGTACTTC
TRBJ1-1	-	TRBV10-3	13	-	CASRLGWNTEAFF	TGTGCCAGCCGACTCGGATGGAACACTGAAGCTTTCTTT
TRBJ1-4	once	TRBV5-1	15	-	CASRPQIRANEKLFF	TGCGCCAGCAGACCACAGATTCGGGCTAATGAAAAACTGTTTTTT
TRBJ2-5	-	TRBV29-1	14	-	CSVDKSRHQETQYF	TGCAGCGTTGATAAATCCAGACACCAAGAGACCCAGTACTTC
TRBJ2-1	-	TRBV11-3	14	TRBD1	CASSLSQGAYEQFF	TGTGCCAGCAGCTTGTCACAGGGGGCCTATGAGCAGTTCTTC
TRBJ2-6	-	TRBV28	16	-	CASSTHGISGANVLTF	TGTGCCAGCAGCACGCACGGAATCTCTGGGGCCAACGTCCTGACTTTC
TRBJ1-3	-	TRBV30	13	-	CAWSGGSGNTIYF	TGTGCCTGGAGTGGGGGGTCTGGAAACACCATATATTTT
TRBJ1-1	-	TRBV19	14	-	CASSINAGNTEAFF	TGTGCCAGTAGTATAAACGCAGGGAACACTGAAGCTTTCTTT
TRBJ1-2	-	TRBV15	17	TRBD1	CATSTRTGTSKGNGYTF	TGTGCCACCAGCACCCGGACAGGGACGTCGAAGGGCAATGGCTACACCTTC
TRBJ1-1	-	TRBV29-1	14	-	CSVVKGWGNTEAFF	TGCAGCGTTGTAAAGGGGTGGGGGAACACTGAAGCTTTCTTT
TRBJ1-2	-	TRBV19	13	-	CASSSAADYGYTF	TGTGCCAGTAGTAGCGCAGCAGACTATGGCTACACCTTC